One and the same sample provided the 16 T cell receptor beta chains below, sequenced in a study of T cells in Graves' hyperthyroidism and ophthalmopathy. From RNA transcripts, TCR beta CDR3 regions were amplified. The TCR CDR3 first-round RT-PCR relied on the HTBI primer set. TCRdb reprocessed the multiplex PCR reads via MiXCR and lists one record per CDR3 protein. This table has some 570,000 distinct CDR3 sequences, approximately 15% appearing once. The specimen sequenced was blood. These receptors came from a young woman with Graves' ophthalmopathy.

The CDR3 loop reads CASSSWVGRASSNQPQHF. The CDR3 DNA is TGTGCCAGTAGTAGTTGGGTAGGACGTGCCTCTAGCAATCAGCCCCAGCATTTT. V is TRBV19 and J is TRBJ1-5; D is unclear. V was trimmed by 4 bases and J by 0 bases, leaving 19 bases between them. Germline V gene lookup returns CDR1 LNHDA and CDR2 SQIVND (reference sequence). The CDR3 sequence is 18 residues long.

At least ten counts were recorded for this clonotype. The chain is built from TRBV11-3 and TRBJ2-7; a possible D gene is TRBD2 (5 bases). The CDR3 consists of 18 residues. V was clipped by 8 bases and J by 0 bases, with 26 bases between them. Germline lookup yields CDR1 SGHNT and CDR2 YENEEA. The CDR3 DNA reads as TGTGCCAGCCCAAAACTAAAGCGGATCCATTTCAGCTCCTACGAGCAGTACTTC. Translated: CASPKLKRIHFSSYEQYF.

V usage is TRBV12-3 or TRBV12-4 and J usage is TRBJ1-6, with D tentatively TRBD1 (6 bases). The CDR3 covers 16 residues. The germline V and J ends were trimmed by 5 bases and 6 bases, with 17 bases remaining between them. The CDR3 loop reads CASSAPGGPVNSPLHF. CDR3 DNA sequence: TGTGCCAGCAGTGCCCCGGGGGGGCCAGTTAATTCACCCCTCCACTTT.

This clonotype was counted at least ten times. The chain recombines TRBV20-1 with TRBJ2-5; 9 nucleotides line up with TRBD2. Per germline, CDR1 DFQATT and CDR2 SNEGSKA (reference sequence). V was clipped by 2 bases and J by 4 bases; unmatched bases: 11. The CDR3 has 16 residues. CDR3 in DNA: TGCAGTGCTAGACGGGGTAGCGGGAGTATCGGAGAGACCCAGTACTTC. As protein: CSARRGSGSIGETQYF.

This clonotype was recorded at least ten times. The CDR3 region is CASSLWVPTAGELFF. The CDR3 DNA sequence: TGTGCCAGCAGTCTATGGGTCCCGACCGCCGGGGAGCTGTTTTTT. The chain recombines TRBV12-3 or TRBV12-4 with TRBJ2-2; D gene unclear. The length of the CDR3 is 15 residues. Trimming took off 5 bases at V and 6 bases at J, with 16 bases between the two ends.

This clonotype appeared many times. The chain uses TRBV20-1 and TRBJ1-4; D possibly corresponds to TRBD1 (5 bases). The CDR3 has 15 residues. Germline V gene lookup returns CDR1 DFQATT and CDR2 SNEGSKA (reference sequence). Deletions cut 0 bases from V and 4 bases from J, with 12 bases between. CDR3 residues: CSARDATESNEKLFF. CDR3 coding DNA: TGCAGTGCTAGAGATGCGACAGAAAGTAATGAAAAACTGTTTTTT.

This clonotype was counted between two and nine times. This chain links TRBV5-1 with TRBJ1-2; 9 bases map to TRBD1. V gave up 3 bases and J gave up 3 bases; unmatched junction bases: 12. The CDR3 sequence is 17 residues long. The V gene's germline CDR1 is SGHRS and CDR2 YFSETQ. This chain's CDR3 is CASSSADRGRKDYGYTF. The CDR3 DNA is TGCGCCAGCAGCTCAGCGGACAGGGGACGAAAGGACTATGGCTACACCTTC. The variable domain in full, completed from reference TRBV5-1 and TRBJ1-2, reads KAGVTQTPRYLIKTRGQQVTLSCSPISGHRSVSWYQQTPGQGLQFLFEYFSETQRNKGNFPGRFSGRQFSNSRSEMNVSTLELGDSALYLCASSSADRGRKDYGYTFGSGTRLTVV.

V gene TRBV5-4 combines with J gene TRBJ2-2; TRBD1 matches 9 bases. Losses at the gene ends were 5 bases for V and 5 bases for J; bases not matched to a gene: 7. Per germline, CDR1 SGHNT and CDR2 YYREEE (reference sequence). The length of the CDR3 is 15 residues. The CDR3 sequence is CASSPGQGKTGELFF. DNA of the CDR3: TGTGCCAGCAGTCCTGGACAGGGGAAGACCGGGGAGCTGTTTTTT.

The CDR3 spells CASSPGTGNAEAFF. The CDR3 DNA is TGTGCCAGCTCACCAGGGACAGGGAATGCTGAAGCTTTCTTT. V is TRBV18 and J is TRBJ1-1; 9 bases line up with TRBD1. Per the germline V gene, CDR1 is KGHSH and CDR2 is LQKENI. The CDR3 consists of 14 residues. V gave up 2 bases and J gave up 6 bases; unmatched junction bases: 4.

V gene TRBV20-1 combines with J gene TRBJ2-3; 14 bases map to TRBD2. CDR1 is DFQATT, CDR2 SNEGSKA, per germline (reference sequence). The CDR3 has 20 residues. V shed 3 bases and J 0 bases; nucleotides not matched to a gene: 14. In DNA form, the CDR3 reads TGCAGTGCTAGGGAGATCATCGGGACTAGCGGGAGCTCTAGCACAGATACGCAGTATTTT. Residues: CSAREIIGTSGSSSTDTQYF.

The gene calls are TRBV12-3 or TRBV12-4 and TRBJ2-7; 10 bases fit TRBD1. Unmatched junction bases numbered 11, after V lost 6 bases and J lost 0 bases. The CDR3 runs to 17 residues. CDR3 residues: CASRARQGAGVSYEQYF. DNA of the CDR3: TGTGCCAGCAGGGCGCGACAGGGGGCGGGGGTCTCCTACGAGCAGTACTTC.

About this clonotype: This may be a read error: a much more frequent sequence differs by one nucleotide. J is TRBJ2-6 and V is TRBV7-2; D perhaps matches TRBD2 (5 bases). Germline V gene lookup returns CDR1 SGHTA and CDR2 FQGNSA. CDR3 length: 20 amino acids. The CDR3 reads CASSLSWRAGLFPGSNVLTF. The CDR3 nucleotides are TGTGCCAGCAGCTTAAGTTGGCGGGCGGGCCTGTTTCCTGGGTCCAACGTCCTGACTTTC.

This clonotype was observed many times. The genes are TRBV18 and TRBJ2-1; tentative D call: TRBD1 (8 bases). The germline V and J ends were trimmed by 0 bases and 1 base, with 10 bases remaining between them. The length of the CDR3 is 16 residues. Germline loops: CDR1 KGHSH, CDR2 LQKENI. The CDR3 DNA follows: TGTGCCAGCTCACCACCACAGGGGGGGTCCTACAATGAGCAGTTCTTC. The encoded protein is CASSPPQGGSYNEQFF.

This clonotype was counted at least ten times. The chain has TRBV27 and TRBJ1-1; a weak D match, TRBD1 (6 bases). The V gene's germline CDR1 is MNHEY and CDR2 SMNVEV (reference sequence). V lost 5 bases, J lost 0 bases, and 16 bases lay in between. CDR3 length equals 16 residues. Here the CDR3 reads CASSPGQYFMNTEAFF. CDR3 bases: TGTGCCAGCAGTCCCGGACAGTACTTTATGAACACTGAAGCTTTCTTT.

The chain links TRBV7-9 to TRBJ1-2; D ambiguous. Looked up from germline, CDR1 is SEHNR and CDR2 is FQNEAQ (reference sequence). The CDR3 is 15 amino acids. The V end was cut by 5 bases, the J end by 4 bases, with 17 bases between. CDR3 nucleotides: TGTGCCAGCAGCCTCTGGACCAGGAGGTCCTATGGCTACACCTTC. Its protein is CASSLWTRRSYGYTF.

This clonotype was counted many times. This chain uses TRBV11-3 with TRBJ1-1; weak D call: TRBD1 (5 bases). Germline CDR1 is SGHNT and CDR2 is YENEEA. Trimming removed 5 bases from V and 1 base from J, with 14 bases in between. CDR3 size: 15 residues. The CDR3 loop is CASSPAWGKNTEAFF. The CDR3 region has the DNA TGTGCCAGCAGCCCCGCTTGGGGGAAGAACACTGAAGCTTTCTTT.